This TCR beta chain derives from a study of shared clonotypes between healthy human individuals. At the deep level, the assay was run. The material for each subset, its genomic DNA, was split evenly across several immunoSEQ plates. What was sequenced on ten immunoSEQ deep assay plates was unsorted PBMC DNA. In the authors' methods: Sequence data from immunoSEQ were junction-only and lacked quality scores; consequently, filtering differed. TCRdb keeps only in-frame clones here, not all; method: immunoSEQ multiplex PCR. V and J calls and clone size are copied from that table; D and trimming were computed from the DNA. Of about 560,000 clones in the sample, around 76% were seen once. The source is a woman aged 40 to 50 in good health. Some clones in this sample may be carry-over from other donors' samples. Sequences were obtained from PBMCs.

The CDR3 sequence is CASSHPTTTSTDTQYF. The CDR3 nucleotides read TGTGCCAGCAGCCATCCGACTACTACTAGCACAGATACGCAGTATTTT. This chain joins TRBV5-4 and TRBJ2-3, with TRBD2 as a possible D gene (5 bases). The CDR3 is 16 amino acids. The V gene's germline CDR1 is SGHNT and CDR2 YYREEE (reference sequence). V lost 4 bases and J 0 bases, leaving 15 bases between the germline ends.